This TCR beta chain stems from a study of T cell clones after liver transplantation. On the study more broadly: Third-party-reactive TCRbeta sequences from pre-transplant mixed lymphocyte reactions served as antigen-independent comparators. Three of the eight recipients were HCV-positive; the rest had non-autoimmune, non-viral transplant indications. Whole-study findings and limits: Graft donor-reactive T cells possibly entered the graft instead of undergoing deletion.

Assay: immunoSEQ multiplex PCR; the TCRdb copy retains only in-frame clones and omits some. The sample records about 51,000 clones, approximately 87% being singletons. CDR1 is LNHDA and CDR2 is SQIVND in the germline V gene (reference sequence). V lost 5 bases to trimming and J lost 5 bases, with 12 bases between them. This CDR3 has 13 residues. Of note for this clone: Its antigen is still unknown.

The source of this sequence is a human patient who received a liver transplant. Some T cells may trace back to the graft donor. Sequencing used CD8+ T cells from blood, obtained 12 months after liver transplant. The J gene is TRBJ1-1, the V gene TRBV19; D possibly corresponds to TRBD1 (6 bases). The CDR3 bases are TGTGCCAGTAGTCTCGGGGGGCTGACTGAAGCTTTCTTT. As protein: CASSLGGLTEAFF.